What follows are 26 T cell receptor beta chains derived from one specimen sequenced in a study of T cell repertoires in cytomegalovirus infection. No antigen has been identified for these receptors. TCRdb reprocessed the reads with MiXCR, giving one entry per CDR3 protein. The table lists about 920,000 distinct CDR3 sequences, less than 35% of them singletons. The sample here was cultured CD8+ T cells from PBMCs, taken from culture after CMV antigen stimulation. The receptors here all came from a human donor in good health (CMV status not recorded). Some clones in this sample may be carry-over from other donors' samples.

The rearrangement uses TRBV12-5 and TRBJ1-1; D gene unclear. The CDR3 contains 12 residues. Germline values: CDR1 LGHNT, CDR2 FRNRAP. With 6 bases removed from V and 1 base from J, the gap between germline ends came to 6 bases. The CDR3 loop is CASGPTNTEAFF. The CDR3 DNA sequence: TGTGCTAGTGGCCCCACGAACACTGAAGCTTTCTTT.

This clonotype was counted between two and nine times. A much larger clone lies a single base off, so this may be a read error. The chain links TRBV6-4 to TRBJ2-1; 11 nucleotides match TRBD2. Germline loops: CDR1 MRHNA, CDR2 SNTAGT. With 6 bases clipped from V and 5 bases from J, the junction kept 3 bases outside the gene matches. This CDR3 contains 14 residues. The CDR3 bases are TGTGCCAGCAGCGCTAGCGGGGGGAACAATGAGCAGTTCTTC. Its protein is CASSASGGNNEQFF.

This clonotype was seen at least ten times. The chain employs TRBV7-2 and TRBJ2-3; no definite D call. V dropped 2 bases and J dropped 0 bases, with 6 bases sitting between them. CDR1 is SGHTA and CDR2 is FQGNSA in the germline V gene. The CDR3 totals 14 residues. The CDR3 sequence: CASSLPLSTDTQYF. The CDR3 coding sequence is TGTGCCAGCAGCTTACCGCTTAGCACAGATACGCAGTATTTT.

This clonotype was detected ten times or more. This chain connects TRBV7-8 to TRBJ2-1; a weak D match, TRBD2 (6 bases). The CDR3 covers 15 residues. Germline lookup yields CDR1 SGHVS and CDR2 FQNEAQ. Trimming pared 5 bases from V and 5 bases from J, leaving 16 bases between. The CDR3 bases are TGTGCCAGCAGCCCTAGACCCGGGAGCAACAATGAGCAGTTCTTC. It encodes CASSPRPGSNNEQFF.

Remarks on this clonotype: A much larger clone lies one base from this, so it may be a read error. This sequence joins TRBV7-8 and TRBJ2-7; D gene unclear. Germline values: CDR1 SGHVS, CDR2 FQNEAQ. The CDR3 runs to 13 residues. The DNA for the CDR3 is TGTGCCAGCAACTTAGAGGCGGACTACGAGCAGTACTTC. This codes for CASNLEADYEQYF.

V is TRBV20-1 and J is TRBJ1-1; 9 bases line up with TRBD1. With 6 bases clipped from V and 5 bases from J, the junction kept 10 bases outside the gene matches. CDR1 is DFQATT and CDR2 is SNEGSKA in the germline V gene (reference sequence). The CDR3 has 14 amino acids. CDR3 coding DNA: TGCAGTGCCGGACAGGGGAGTGGTATTACTGAAGCTTTCTTT. This encodes CSAGQGSGITEAFF.

In this sample, this clonotype turned up a few times. The chain uses TRBV28 and TRBJ1-1; TRBD1 aligns across 8 bases. CDR3 size: 13 residues. Germline-derived CDR1 and CDR2 are MDHEN and SYDVKM. With V trimmed by 7 bases and J by 12 bases, 13 bases remained unmatched. The CDR3 DNA follows: TGTGCCAGCACCGGTAGGGACAGGTCTTTATCTTTCTTT. Its translation: CASTGRDRSLSFF.

In its sample, this clonotype was seen a few times. This chain links TRBV4-1 with TRBJ1-6; no reliable D call. This CDR3 is 13 amino acids long. CDR1 MGHRA and CDR2 YSYEKL come from the germline V gene. The DNA of the CDR3 is TGCGCTTCTCGTAGGGAGTATAATTCACCCCTCCACTTT. The encoded protein is CASRREYNSPLHF.

This clonotype appeared a few times. This rearrangement joins TRBV29-1 to TRBJ2-1; D is unclear. This CDR3 spans 14 amino acids. Per germline, CDR1 SQVTM and CDR2 ANQGSEA. The V and J ends lost 3 bases and 0 bases respectively, with 9 bases between them. CDR3 loop: CSVDPLSSYNEQFF. As DNA, the CDR3 is TGCAGCGTTGATCCCCTGAGCTCCTACAATGAGCAGTTCTTC.

V gene TRBV14 combines with J gene TRBJ2-5; D may correspond to TRBD1 or TRBD2 (5 bases each). Per germline, CDR1 SGHDN and CDR2 FVKESK. The CDR3 spans 15 residues. V lost 0 bases to trimming and J lost 1 base, with 9 bases between them. The CDR3 reads CASSQDEGFQETQYF. The DNA for the CDR3 is TGTGCCAGCAGCCAAGATGAGGGGTTCCAAGAGACCCAGTACTTC.

The V gene is TRBV30, the J gene TRBJ2-7; D is unclear. The CDR3 is 12 amino acids. With 0 bases removed from V and 6 bases from J, the gap between germline ends came to 9 bases. CDR1 is GTSNPN, CDR2 SVGIG, per germline (reference sequence). CDR3 loop: CAWSVITVEQYV. As DNA, the CDR3 is TGTGCCTGGAGTGTTATTACCGTCGAGCAGTACGTC.

The chain couples TRBV27 to TRBJ2-1; a possible D gene is TRBD2 (5 bases). Germline loops: CDR1 MNHEY, CDR2 SMNVEV (reference sequence). V lost 6 bases, J lost 6 bases, and 15 bases lay in between. The CDR3 sequence is 14 residues long. Written as DNA, the CDR3 is TGTGCCAGCAGCCCCCCCGCGGGCAGCAATGAGCAGTTCTTC. Translation: CASSPPAGSNEQFF.

The CDR3 DNA reads as TGTGCCAGTAGTACAACCGGGACAAGGCCCCAGCATTTT. Residues: CASSTTGTRPQHF. V gene TRBV19 combines with J gene TRBJ1-5; possibly TRBD1 for D (6 bases). This CDR3 is 13 amino acids long. V was shortened by 4 bases and J by 9 bases, with 13 bases between the two germline ends. Germline assignment: CDR1 LNHDA and CDR2 SQIVND (reference sequence).

This clonotype was seen more than once but under ten times. J is TRBJ1-5 and V is TRBV12-3 or TRBV12-4; perhaps TRBD1 as D (6 bases). This CDR3 has 17 amino acids. V lost 8 bases to trimming and J lost 2 bases, with 22 bases between them. CDR3 sequence (DNA): TGTGCCAGCGCCCCCTTCACACAGGGACGAGGCAATCAGCCCCAGCATTTT. Translated: CASAPFTQGRGNQPQHF.

The chain joins TRBV7-9 to TRBJ2-7; D might be TRBD1 (6 bases). The CDR3 covers 14 residues. The germline V gene has CDR1 SEHNR and CDR2 FQNEAQ (reference sequence). Trimming shortened V by 5 bases and J by 2 bases, and 13 bases separated the two germline ends. The CDR3 nucleotides are TGTGCCAGCAGCCCGGACAGAAAGCCCTACGAGCAGTACTTC. Protein sequence: CASSPDRKPYEQYF. The full variable domain, completed using reference TRBV7-9 and TRBJ2-7, is DTGVSQNPRHKITKRGQNVTFRCDPISEHNRLYWYRQTLGQGPEFLTYFQNEAQLEKSRLLSDRFSAERPKGSFSTLEIQRTEQGDSAMYLCASSPDRKPYEQYFGPGTRLTVT.

This clonotype was found many times. The V gene is TRBV7-6, the J gene TRBJ2-2, with D tentatively TRBD2 (6 bases). V dropped 5 bases and J dropped 4 bases, with 14 bases sitting between them. The CDR3 has 15 amino acids. Germline CDR1 and CDR2: SGHVS and FNYEAQ. The CDR3 protein is CASSPVRGSTGELFF. In nucleotides, the CDR3 is TGTGCCAGCAGCCCTGTTCGGGGGAGCACCGGGGAGCTGTTTTTT.

This clonotype was recorded at least ten times. This sequence joins TRBV7-3 and TRBJ2-2, with D possibly being TRBD1 or TRBD2 (5 bases each). CDR3 length: 16 residues. Germline V lookup: CDR1 SGHTA, CDR2 FQGTGA. The germline V and J ends were trimmed by 3 bases and 2 bases, with 13 bases remaining between them. Written as DNA, the CDR3 is TGTGCCAGCAGCTTTTTGAGGGGAAAAAACACCGGGGAGCTGTTTTTT. It codes for CASSFLRGKNTGELFF.

The chain carries TRBV6-6 and TRBJ2-3; 10 nucleotides align to TRBD2. The germline V gene has CDR1 MNHNY and CDR2 SVGAGI (reference sequence). After removal of 2 bases from V and 0 bases from J, the junction contained 5 bases not matched to a gene. The CDR3 loop spans 17 amino acids. CDR3 region: CASSYRSLAGSTDTQYF. The CDR3 DNA reads as TGTGCCAGCAGTTACAGGTCACTAGCGGGGAGCACAGATACGCAGTATTTT.

The chain joins TRBV12-3 or TRBV12-4 to TRBJ1-5; the D is unclear. Trimming pared 3 bases from V and 3 bases from J, leaving 12 bases between. The CDR3 totals 15 residues. The CDR3 DNA follows: TGTGCCAGCAGTTTGGACCTTACGGACAATCAGCCCCAGCATTTT. Translation: CASSLDLTDNQPQHF.

This clonotype was recorded at least ten times. V is TRBV27 and J is TRBJ1-6, with a tentative D call TRBD1 (5 bases). This CDR3 is built from 16 residues. CDR1 MNHEY and CDR2 SMNVEV come from the germline V gene (reference sequence). V was pared by 6 bases and J by 0 bases, with 12 bases between. The CDR3 here is CASSRQGNSYNSPLHF. As DNA, the CDR3 is TGTGCCAGCAGCCGGCAGGGCAACTCCTATAATTCACCCCTCCACTTT.

This clonotype has just a few counts. This sequence joins TRBV12-3 or TRBV12-4 and TRBJ2-3; 7 nucleotides align to TRBD2. The CDR3 covers 19 residues. V lost 3 bases, J lost 0 bases, and 15 bases stayed unmatched. The CDR3 bases are TGTGCCAGCAGTTTCCGTTTAGGGGACTACCAGTGGAGCACAGATACGCAGTATTTT. Translated: CASSFRLGDYQWSTDTQYF.

This clonotype appeared a few times. The rearrangement joins TRBV10-2 to TRBJ1-4; D perhaps matches TRBD1 (6 bases). The CDR3 has 13 amino acids. From germline, CDR1 is WSHSY and CDR2 SAAADI. V gave up 4 bases and J gave up 8 bases, with 11 bases separating them. The CDR3 loop reads CASSGGRGEKLFF. Here the CDR3 DNA reads TGCGCCAGCAGTGGGGGGCGAGGCGAAAAACTGTTTTTT.

This clonotype was found a few times. The genes are TRBV7-9 and TRBJ2-5; 8 bases agree with TRBD2. The CDR3 spans 15 residues. Per the germline V gene, CDR1 is SEHNR and CDR2 is FQNEAQ (reference sequence). The J segment lost 5 bases and the V segment lost 4 bases, leaving 9 bases of the junction unmatched. CDR3 loop: CASSSGTRSAETQYF. CDR3 coding DNA: TGTGCCAGCAGCTCCGGGACTAGAAGCGCGGAGACCCAGTACTTC.

This CDR3 is CASSGGEGGYNEQFF. DNA of the CDR3: TGTGCCAGTAGTGGGGGGGAGGGAGGATACAATGAGCAGTTCTTC. The chain joins TRBV19 to TRBJ2-1; 7 nucleotides agree with TRBD2. Per the germline V gene, CDR1 is LNHDA and CDR2 is SQIVND (reference sequence). The CDR3 covers 15 residues. Trimming at V came to 5 bases and at J to 4 bases, leaving 8 bases not matched to a gene.

This clonotype was seen more than once but under ten times. The chain has TRBV4-2 and TRBJ1-6; 10 bases agree with TRBD1. Germline CDR1 is LGHNA and CDR2 is YNFKEQ. V lost 1 base to trimming and J lost 1 base; unmatched junction nucleotides: 7. The length of the CDR3 is 19 residues. CDR3 nucleotides: TGTGCCAGCAGCCAAGTGGGGACAGGGGAGTGGTCCTATAATTCACCCCTCCACTTT. Translating gives CASSQVGTGEWSYNSPLHF.

The chain joins TRBV6-5 to TRBJ2-2; D is ambiguous. The CDR3 consists of 17 residues. The ends were cut back, 4 bases at V and 3 bases at J, with 18 bases in the middle. Germline loops: CDR1 MNHEY, CDR2 SVGAGI. For the CDR3, the DNA is TGTGCCAGCAGTTCTAACCCTACACTGCAAGACACCGGGGAGCTGTTTTTT. Protein: CASSSNPTLQDTGELFF.